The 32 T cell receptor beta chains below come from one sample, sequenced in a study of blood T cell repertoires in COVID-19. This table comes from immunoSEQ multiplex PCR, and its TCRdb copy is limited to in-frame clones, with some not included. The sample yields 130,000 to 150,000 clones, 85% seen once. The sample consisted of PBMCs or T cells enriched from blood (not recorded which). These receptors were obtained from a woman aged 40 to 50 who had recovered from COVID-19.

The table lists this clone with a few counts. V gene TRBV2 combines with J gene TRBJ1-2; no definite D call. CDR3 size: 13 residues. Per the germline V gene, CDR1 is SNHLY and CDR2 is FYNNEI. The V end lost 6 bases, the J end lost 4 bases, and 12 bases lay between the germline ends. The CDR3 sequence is CASRGRTIYGYTF. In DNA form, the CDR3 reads TGTGCCAGCAGGGGGAGGACGATCTATGGCTACACCTTC.

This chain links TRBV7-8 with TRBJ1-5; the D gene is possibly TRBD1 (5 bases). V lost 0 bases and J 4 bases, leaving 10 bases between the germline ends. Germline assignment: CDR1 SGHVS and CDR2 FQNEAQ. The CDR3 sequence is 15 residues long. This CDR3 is CASSLAAGGNQPQHF. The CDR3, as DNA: TGTGCCAGCAGCTTAGCCGCGGGGGGAAATCAGCCCCAGCATTTT.

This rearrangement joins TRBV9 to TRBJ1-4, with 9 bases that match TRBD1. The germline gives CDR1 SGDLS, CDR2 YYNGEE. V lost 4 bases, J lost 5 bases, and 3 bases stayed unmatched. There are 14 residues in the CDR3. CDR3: CASSFGQGNEKLFF. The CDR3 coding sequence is TGTGCCAGCAGCTTCGGACAGGGGAATGAAAAACTGTTTTTT.

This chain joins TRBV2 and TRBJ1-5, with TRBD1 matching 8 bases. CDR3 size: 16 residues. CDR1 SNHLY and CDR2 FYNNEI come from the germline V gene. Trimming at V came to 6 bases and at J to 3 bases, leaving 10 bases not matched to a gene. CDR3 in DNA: TGTGCCAGCAGAAACCAGGGGGCCGGGGTCAATCAGCCCCAGCATTTT. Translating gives CASRNQGAGVNQPQHF.

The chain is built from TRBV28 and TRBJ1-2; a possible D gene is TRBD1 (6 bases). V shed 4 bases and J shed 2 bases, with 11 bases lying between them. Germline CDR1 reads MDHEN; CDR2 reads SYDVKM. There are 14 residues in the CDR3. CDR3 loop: CASSSTTGNYGYTF. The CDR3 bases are TGTGCCAGCAGTTCAACGACAGGAAACTATGGCTACACCTTC.

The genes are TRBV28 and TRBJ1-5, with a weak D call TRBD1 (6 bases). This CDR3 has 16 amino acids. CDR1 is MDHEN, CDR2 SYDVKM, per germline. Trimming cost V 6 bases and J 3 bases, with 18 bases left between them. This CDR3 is CASRPGGPPDNQPQHF. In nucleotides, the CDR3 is TGTGCCAGCAGGCCCGGGGGGCCACCGGACAATCAGCCCCAGCATTTT.

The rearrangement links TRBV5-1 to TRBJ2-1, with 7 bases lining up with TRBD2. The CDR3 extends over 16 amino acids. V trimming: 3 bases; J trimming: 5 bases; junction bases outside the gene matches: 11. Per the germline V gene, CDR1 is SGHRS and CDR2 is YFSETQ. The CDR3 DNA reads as TGCGCCAGCAGCTCATCCCCGGGGGGAAATGACAATGAGCAGTTCTTC. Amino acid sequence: CASSSSPGGNDNEQFF.

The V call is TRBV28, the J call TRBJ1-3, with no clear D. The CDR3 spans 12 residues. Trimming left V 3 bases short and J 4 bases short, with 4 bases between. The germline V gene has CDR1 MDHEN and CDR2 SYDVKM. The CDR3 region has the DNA TGTGCCAGCAGTTTGGAGGGAAACACCATATATTTT. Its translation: CASSLEGNTIYF.

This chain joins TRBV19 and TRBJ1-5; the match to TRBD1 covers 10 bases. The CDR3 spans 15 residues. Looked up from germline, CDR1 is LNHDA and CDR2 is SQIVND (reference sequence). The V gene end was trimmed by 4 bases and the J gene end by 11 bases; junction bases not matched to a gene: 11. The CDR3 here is CASSTRDRGGMSQHF. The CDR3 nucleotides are TGTGCCAGTAGTACCCGGGACAGGGGTGGTATGTCCCAGCATTTT.

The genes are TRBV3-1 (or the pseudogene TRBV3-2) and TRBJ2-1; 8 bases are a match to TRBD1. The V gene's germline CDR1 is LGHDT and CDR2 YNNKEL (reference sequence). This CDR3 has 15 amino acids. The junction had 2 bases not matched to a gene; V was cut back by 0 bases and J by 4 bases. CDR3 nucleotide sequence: TGTGCCAGCAGCCAAGAAGGACAGGGTTACAATGAGCAGTTCTTC. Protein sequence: CASSQEGQGYNEQFF.

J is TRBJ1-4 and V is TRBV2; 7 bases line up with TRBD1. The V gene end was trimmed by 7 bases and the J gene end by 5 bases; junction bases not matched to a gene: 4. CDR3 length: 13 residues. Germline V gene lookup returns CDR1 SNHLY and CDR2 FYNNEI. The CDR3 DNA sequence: TGTGCCAGCAAGGGACAGATAAATGAAAAACTGTTTTTT. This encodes CASKGQINEKLFF. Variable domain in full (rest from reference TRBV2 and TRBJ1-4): EPEVTQTPSHQVTQMGQEVILRCVPISNHLYFYWYRQILGQKVEFLVSFYNNEISEKSEIFDDQFSVERPDGSNFTLKIRSTKLEDSAMYFCASKGQINEKLFFGSGTQLSVL.

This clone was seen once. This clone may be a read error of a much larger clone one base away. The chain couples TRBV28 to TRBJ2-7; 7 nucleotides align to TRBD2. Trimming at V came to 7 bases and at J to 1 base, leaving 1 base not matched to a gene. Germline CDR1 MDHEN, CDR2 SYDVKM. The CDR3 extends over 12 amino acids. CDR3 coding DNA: TGTGCCAGCATGCGGGGGTCCTACGAGCAGTACTTC. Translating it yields CASMRGSYEQYF.

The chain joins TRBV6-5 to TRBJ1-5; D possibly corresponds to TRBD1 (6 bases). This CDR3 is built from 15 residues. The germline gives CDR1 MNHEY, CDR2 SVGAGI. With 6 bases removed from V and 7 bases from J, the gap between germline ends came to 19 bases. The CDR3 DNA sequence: TGTGCCAGCAGCCCGATCCGGGGGGCTGGGCAGCCCCAGCATTTT. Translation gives CASSPIRGAGQPQHF.

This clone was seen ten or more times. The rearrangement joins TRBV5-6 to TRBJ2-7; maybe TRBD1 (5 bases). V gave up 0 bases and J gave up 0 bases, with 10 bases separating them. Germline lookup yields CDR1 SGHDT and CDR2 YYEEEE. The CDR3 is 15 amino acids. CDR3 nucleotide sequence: TGTGCCAGCAGCTTGGTAGGGGCGACCTCCTACGAGCAGTACTTC. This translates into CASSLVGATSYEQYF.

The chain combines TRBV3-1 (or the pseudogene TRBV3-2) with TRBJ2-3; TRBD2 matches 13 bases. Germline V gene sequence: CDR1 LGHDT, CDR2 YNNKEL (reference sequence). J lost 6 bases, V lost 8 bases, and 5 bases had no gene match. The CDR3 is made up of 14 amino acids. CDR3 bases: TGTGCCAGCGCACTAGCGGGAGGGCGGGATACGCAGTATTTT. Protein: CASALAGGRDTQYF.

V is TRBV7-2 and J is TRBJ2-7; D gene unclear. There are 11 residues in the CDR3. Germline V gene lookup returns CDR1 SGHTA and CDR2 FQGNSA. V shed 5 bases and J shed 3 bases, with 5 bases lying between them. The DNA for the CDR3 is TGTGCCAGCAGCCTTTACTACGAGCAGTACTTC. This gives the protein CASSLYYEQYF.

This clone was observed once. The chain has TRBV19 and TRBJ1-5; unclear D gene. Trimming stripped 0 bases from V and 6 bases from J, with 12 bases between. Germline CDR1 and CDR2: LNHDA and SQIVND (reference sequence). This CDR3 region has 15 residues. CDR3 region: CASSIEEGRSQPQHF. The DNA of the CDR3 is TGTGCCAGTAGTATAGAAGAGGGAAGAAGTCAGCCCCAGCATTTT. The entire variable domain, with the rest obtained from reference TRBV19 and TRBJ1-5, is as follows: DGGITQSPKYLFRKEGQNVTLSCEQNLNHDAMYWYRQDPGQGLRLIYYSQIVNDFQKGDIAEGYSVSREKKESFPLTVTSAQKNPTAFYLCASSIEEGRSQPQHFGDGTRLSIL.

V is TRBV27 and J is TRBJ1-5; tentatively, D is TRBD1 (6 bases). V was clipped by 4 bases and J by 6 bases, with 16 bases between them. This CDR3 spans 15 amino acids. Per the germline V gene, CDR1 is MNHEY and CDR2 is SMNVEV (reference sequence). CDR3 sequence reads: CASSWSTGTGQPQHF. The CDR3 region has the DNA TGTGCCAGCAGTTGGTCGACAGGAACAGGTCAGCCCCAGCATTTT.

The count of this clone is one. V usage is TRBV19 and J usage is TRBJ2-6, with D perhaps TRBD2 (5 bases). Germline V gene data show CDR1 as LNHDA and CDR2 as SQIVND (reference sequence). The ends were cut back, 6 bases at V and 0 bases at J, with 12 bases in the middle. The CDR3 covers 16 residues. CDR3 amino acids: CASSLARGSGANVLTF. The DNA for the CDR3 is TGTGCCAGTAGCCTCGCCCGGGGCTCTGGGGCCAACGTCCTGACTTTC.

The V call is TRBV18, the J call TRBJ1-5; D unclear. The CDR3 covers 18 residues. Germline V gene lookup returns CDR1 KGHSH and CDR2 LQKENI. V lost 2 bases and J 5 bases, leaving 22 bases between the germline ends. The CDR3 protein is CASSPADQVRSGHQPQHF. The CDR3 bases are TGTGCCAGCTCACCAGCAGATCAGGTGAGATCAGGCCATCAGCCCCAGCATTTT.

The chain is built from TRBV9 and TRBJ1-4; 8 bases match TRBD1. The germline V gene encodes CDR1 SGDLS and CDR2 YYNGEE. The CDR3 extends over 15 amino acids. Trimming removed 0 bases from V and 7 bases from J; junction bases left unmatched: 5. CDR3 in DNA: TGTGCCAGCAGCGTAGAGACAGGGGTCTCTGAAAAACTGTTTTTT. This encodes CASSVETGVSEKLFF. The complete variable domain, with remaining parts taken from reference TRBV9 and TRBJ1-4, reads DSGVTQTPKHLITATGQRVTLRCSPRSGDLSVYWYQQSLDQGLQFLIQYYNGEERAKGNILERFSAQQFPDLHSELNLSSLELGDSALYFCASSVETGVSEKLFFGSGTQLSVL.

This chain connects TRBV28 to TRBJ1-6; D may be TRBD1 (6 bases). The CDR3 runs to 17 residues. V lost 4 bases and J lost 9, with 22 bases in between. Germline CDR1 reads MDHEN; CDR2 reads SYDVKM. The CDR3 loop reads CASSSFIQGAGISPLHF. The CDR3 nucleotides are TGTGCCAGCAGTTCATTCATACAGGGAGCTGGAATTTCACCCCTCCACTTT.

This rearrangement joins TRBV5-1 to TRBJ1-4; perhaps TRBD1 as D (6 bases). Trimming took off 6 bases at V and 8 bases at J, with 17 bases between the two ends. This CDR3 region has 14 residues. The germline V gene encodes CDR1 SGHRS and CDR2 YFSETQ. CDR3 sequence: CASTKDSRREKLFF. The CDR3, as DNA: TGCGCCAGCACGAAGGACAGCCGACGGGAAAAACTGTTTTTT.

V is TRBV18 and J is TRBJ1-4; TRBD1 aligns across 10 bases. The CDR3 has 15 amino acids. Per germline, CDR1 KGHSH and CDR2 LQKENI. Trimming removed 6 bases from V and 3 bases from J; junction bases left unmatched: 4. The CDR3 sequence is CASSPGQGANEKLFF. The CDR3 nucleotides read TGTGCCAGCTCGCCTGGACAGGGGGCTAATGAAAAACTGTTTTTT. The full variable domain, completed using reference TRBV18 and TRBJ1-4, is NAGVMQNPRHLVRRRGQEARLRCSPMKGHSHVYWYRQLPEEGLKFMVYLQKENIIDESGMPKERFSAEFPKEGPSILRIQQVVRGDSAAYFCASSPGQGANEKLFFGSGTQLSVL.

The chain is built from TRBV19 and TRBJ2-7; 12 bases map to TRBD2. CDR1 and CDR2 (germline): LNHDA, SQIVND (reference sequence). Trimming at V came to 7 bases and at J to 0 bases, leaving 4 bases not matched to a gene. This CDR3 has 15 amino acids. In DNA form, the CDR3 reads TGTGCCAGTAAAACTAGCGGGGGGAGCTCCTACGAGCAGTACTTC. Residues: CASKTSGGSSYEQYF. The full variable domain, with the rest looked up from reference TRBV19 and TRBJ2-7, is DGGITQSPKYLFRKEGQNVTLSCEQNLNHDAMYWYRQDPGQGLRLIYYSQIVNDFQKGDIAEGYSVSREKKESFPLTVTSAQKNPTAFYLCASKTSGGSSYEQYFGPGTRLTVT.

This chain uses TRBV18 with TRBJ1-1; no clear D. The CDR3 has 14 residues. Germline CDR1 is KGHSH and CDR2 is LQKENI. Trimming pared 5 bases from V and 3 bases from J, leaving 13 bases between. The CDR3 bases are TGTGCCAGCTCAGGATTCGGGGAGGACACTGAAGCTTTCTTT. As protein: CASSGFGEDTEAFF.

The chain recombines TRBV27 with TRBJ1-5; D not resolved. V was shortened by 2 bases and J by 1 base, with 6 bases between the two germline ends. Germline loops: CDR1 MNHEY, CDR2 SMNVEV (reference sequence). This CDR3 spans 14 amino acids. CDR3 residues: CASSLTESNQPQHF. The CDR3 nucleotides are TGTGCCAGCAGTTTAACTGAGAGCAATCAGCCCCAGCATTTT.

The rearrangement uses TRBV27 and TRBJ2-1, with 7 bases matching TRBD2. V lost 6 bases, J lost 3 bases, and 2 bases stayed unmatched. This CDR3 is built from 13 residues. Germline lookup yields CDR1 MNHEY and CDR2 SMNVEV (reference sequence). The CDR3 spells CASSSGVYNEQFF. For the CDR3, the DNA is TGTGCCAGCAGCAGCGGGGTCTACAATGAGCAGTTCTTC.

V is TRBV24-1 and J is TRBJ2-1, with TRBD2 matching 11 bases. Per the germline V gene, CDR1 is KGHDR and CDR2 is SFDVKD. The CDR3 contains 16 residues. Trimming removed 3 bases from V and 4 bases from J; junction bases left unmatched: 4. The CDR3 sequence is CATSDATSGVYNEQFF. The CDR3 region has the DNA TGTGCCACCAGTGATGCGACTAGCGGGGTATACAATGAGCAGTTCTTC.

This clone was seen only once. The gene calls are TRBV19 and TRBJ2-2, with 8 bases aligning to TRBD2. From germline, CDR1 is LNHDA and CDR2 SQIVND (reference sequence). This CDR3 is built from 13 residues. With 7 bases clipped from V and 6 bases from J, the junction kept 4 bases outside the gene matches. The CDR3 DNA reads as TGTGCCAGTACCGGACTAGCAGCCGGGGAGCTGTTTTTT. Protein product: CASTGLAAGELFF.

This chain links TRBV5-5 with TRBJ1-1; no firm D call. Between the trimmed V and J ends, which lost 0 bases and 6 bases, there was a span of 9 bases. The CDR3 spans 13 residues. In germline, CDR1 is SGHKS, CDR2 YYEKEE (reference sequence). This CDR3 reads CASSLEGVAEAFF. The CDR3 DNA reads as TGTGCCAGCAGCTTGGAAGGAGTGGCTGAAGCTTTCTTT.

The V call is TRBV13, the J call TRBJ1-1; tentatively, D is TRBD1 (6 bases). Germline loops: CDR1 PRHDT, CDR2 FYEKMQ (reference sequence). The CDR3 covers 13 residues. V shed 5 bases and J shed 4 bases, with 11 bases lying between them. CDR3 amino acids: CASSMTGATEAFF. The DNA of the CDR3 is TGTGCCAGCAGCATGACAGGTGCCACTGAAGCTTTCTTT. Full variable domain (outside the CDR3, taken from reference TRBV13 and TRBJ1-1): AAGVIQSPRHLIKEKRETATLKCYPIPRHDTVYWYQQGPGQDPQFLISFYEKMQSDKGSIPDRFSAQQFSDYHSELNMSSLELGDSALYFCASSMTGATEAFFGQGTRLTVV.